The 21 T cell receptor beta chains listed next were all sequenced from one sample in a study of cytomegalovirus exposure and HLA in healthy donors. A multiplex PCR was run with 60 Vbeta primers and 13 Jbeta primers. Produced via immunoSEQ multiplex PCR; TCRdb's table is partial and in-frame only. Among around 210,000 clones listed, roughly 78% were seen once. The material sequenced was PBMCs. The origin of the receptors is a boy aged 10-17 years in good health and CMV-seronegative.

The V and J genes are TRBV29-1 and TRBJ2-7, with D uncertain. There are 11 residues in the CDR3. V gave up 7 bases and J gave up 3 bases, with 10 bases separating them. Germline values: CDR1 SQVTM, CDR2 ANQGSEA. The CDR3 bases are TGCAGCGCCGGAACAGACTACGAGCAGTACTTC. Amino acids: CSAGTDYEQYF.

The table lists this clone with a count of one. The chain combines TRBV28 with TRBJ1-5; TRBD1 might be the D (5 bases). Looked up from germline, CDR1 is MDHEN and CDR2 is SYDVKM. Between the trimmed V and J ends, which lost 3 bases and 7 bases, there was a span of 19 bases. This CDR3 has 16 residues. CDR3 residues: CASSFWGRNEEQPQHF. Here the CDR3 DNA reads TGTGCCAGCAGTTTCTGGGGGAGGAACGAGGAACAGCCCCAGCATTTT.

The chain recombines TRBV29-1 with TRBJ2-7, with 7 bases identical to TRBD1. This CDR3 is 13 amino acids long. Germline V CDR1 and CDR2: SQVTM, ANQGSEA. The J segment lost 1 base and the V segment lost 7 bases, leaving 7 bases of the junction unmatched. The CDR3 DNA follows: TGCAGCGGGTCGACAGGGCCTTCCTACGAGCAGTACTTC. Translating gives CSGSTGPSYEQYF.

J is TRBJ1-1 and V is TRBV21-1. TRBV21-1 is annotated as a pseudogene. The CDR3 spans 14 residues. The CDR3: CASSGKDLNTEAFF. CDR3 coding DNA: TGTGCCAGCAGCGGGAAGGACTTGAACACTGAAGCTTTCTTT.

The chain has TRBV2 and TRBJ2-1; D is perhaps TRBD2 (5 bases). Germline values: CDR1 SNHLY, CDR2 FYNNEI. This CDR3 has 15 residues. V was clipped by 2 bases and J by 0 bases, with 8 bases between them. CDR3 residues: CASSESSNSYNEQFF. The CDR3 DNA is TGTGCCAGCAGTGAATCTAGCAACTCCTACAATGAGCAGTTCTTC.

This sequence joins TRBV10-1 and TRBJ1-1; 10 nucleotides agree with TRBD1. The length of the CDR3 is 13 residues. The V segment lost 8 bases and the J segment 4 bases; nucleotides outside the gene matches: 4. The germline CDR1 and CDR2 sequences are WNHNN and SYGVQD (reference sequence). The CDR3 nucleotides are TGCGCCAGCCGGAGGGACAGGGGCACTGAAGCTTTCTTT. Translation: CASRRDRGTEAFF.

The CDR3 bases are TGTGCCAGTAGTATGCAGGGAAGAGGAACCATATATTTT. Its translation is CASSMQGRGTIYF. The chain combines TRBV19 with TRBJ1-3; TRBD1 might be the D (5 bases). Germline CDR1 LNHDA, CDR2 SQIVND (reference sequence). Trimming left V 3 bases short and J 10 bases short, with 13 bases between. There are 13 residues in the CDR3.

This clone showed up just a few times. The chain is built from TRBV5-1 and TRBJ1-2, with D possibly TRBD1 on 5 matching bases. CDR1 and CDR2 (germline): SGHRS, YFSETQ. The CDR3 runs to 14 residues. V lost 0 bases to trimming and J lost 4 bases, with 10 bases between them. The CDR3 spells CASSLGQGLYGYTF. The CDR3 nucleotides read TGCGCCAGCAGCTTGGGGCAGGGACTCTATGGCTACACCTTC.

The J gene is TRBJ1-4, the V gene TRBV4-2; possibly TRBD1 for D (5 bases). V was pared by 8 bases and J by 0 bases, with 16 bases between. The CDR3 covers 16 residues. CDR1 is LGHNA and CDR2 is YNFKEQ in the germline V gene. In nucleotides, the CDR3 is TGTGCCAGCTGTTTGAGCCAGGGATCAACTAATGAAAAACTGTTTTTT. Translated, it gives CASCLSQGSTNEKLFF.

On this clone: The identical CDR3 is also encoded by other nucleotide sequences in the sample. The J gene is TRBJ2-3, the V gene TRBV4-1; 9 bases map to TRBD2. Trimming took 3 bases from V and 6 from J; bases not matched to a gene: 10. Germline values: CDR1 MGHRA, CDR2 YSYEKL. The CDR3 loop spans 16 amino acids. CDR3 DNA sequence: TGCGCCAGCAGCCAGGGTCTAGCGGGGTTTACGGATACGCAGTATTTT. It specifies CASSQGLAGFTDTQYF.

CDR3 sequence: CASSQHRDRDEQYF. In DNA form, the CDR3 reads TGTGCCAGCAGCCAACACCGGGACAGGGACGAGCAGTACTTC. The chain recombines TRBV6-6 with TRBJ2-7; 9 nucleotides line up with TRBD1. This CDR3 contains 14 residues. The germline gives CDR1 MNHNY, CDR2 SVGAGI (reference sequence). V was clipped by 6 bases and J by 5 bases; unmatched bases: 8.

V gene TRBV5-6 combines with J gene TRBJ2-3; 9 positions agree with TRBD1. CDR1 and CDR2 (germline): SGHDT, YYEEEE. Trimming took 1 base from V and 3 from J; bases not matched to a gene: 3. The CDR3 covers 15 residues. The CDR3 loop reads CASSLLQGATDTQYF. The DNA of the CDR3 is TGTGCCAGCAGCTTGCTACAGGGGGCTACAGATACGCAGTATTTT.

This clone occurred a few times. The chain combines TRBV5-5 with TRBJ1-2; no clear D gene. With 4 bases removed from V and 8 bases from J, the gap between germline ends came to 12 bases. Germline CDR1 reads SGHKS; CDR2 reads YYEKEE (reference sequence). CDR3 length equals 12 residues. The CDR3 loop reads CASSPESGGYTF. DNA of the CDR3: TGTGCCAGCAGCCCGGAGTCCGGAGGCTACACCTTC.

The chain combines TRBV4-1 with TRBJ2-1; a possible D gene is TRBD1 (6 bases). Between the trimmed V and J ends, which lost 2 bases and 8 bases, there was a span of 10 bases. CDR1 is MGHRA, CDR2 YSYEKL, per germline. The CDR3 extends over 13 amino acids. The CDR3 DNA reads TGCGCCAGCAGCCAACTGGGGGCGTATGAGCAGTTCTTC. The encoded protein is CASSQLGAYEQFF.

This rearrangement joins TRBV7-9 to TRBJ1-3, with D perhaps matching TRBD1 (5 bases). The CDR3 covers 15 residues. Germline CDR1 SEHNR, CDR2 FQNEAQ (reference sequence). Trimming took 5 bases from V and 1 from J, leaving 12 bases between them. The CDR3 is CASSPGGGSGNTIYF. As DNA, the CDR3 is TGTGCCAGCAGCCCTGGGGGAGGGTCTGGAAACACCATATATTTT.

This clone was picked up a small number of times. The genes are TRBV5-4 and TRBJ2-1, with TRBD2 matching over 9 bases. The germline V gene encodes CDR1 SGHNT and CDR2 YYREEE (reference sequence). J was trimmed by 7 bases and V by 0 bases; bases with no gene match: 8. There are 16 residues in the CDR3. In DNA, the CDR3 is TGTGCCAGCAGCTTGGCCGGTAGCGGGAGTTTTAATGAGCAGTTCTTC. This gives the protein CASSLAGSGSFNEQFF.

The V gene is TRBV7-9, the J gene TRBJ1-3; 8 bases fit TRBD1. CDR1 is SEHNR, CDR2 FQNEAQ, per germline (reference sequence). V shed 4 bases and J 2 bases; nucleotides not matched to a gene: 10. The CDR3 has 17 amino acids. This CDR3 is CASSYNRDRFPGNTIYF. For the CDR3, the DNA is TGTGCCAGCAGCTATAACAGGGACAGGTTCCCTGGAAACACCATATATTTT. Together with reference TRBV7-9 and TRBJ1-3, the CDR3 gives the full variable domain: DTGVSQNPRHKITKRGQNVTFRCDPISEHNRLYWYRQTLGQGPEFLTYFQNEAQLEKSRLLSDRFSAERPKGSFSTLEIQRTEQGDSAMYLCASSYNRDRFPGNTIYFGEGSWLTVV.

The chain joins TRBV7-9 to TRBJ1-1, with TRBD1 matching 9 bases. Per the germline V gene, CDR1 is SEHNR and CDR2 is FQNEAQ (reference sequence). The CDR3 loop spans 16 amino acids. V was pared by 3 bases and J by 0 bases, with 5 bases of the junction left unmatched. This chain's CDR3 is CASSFDRTGVNTEAFF. In nucleotides, the CDR3 is TGTGCCAGCAGCTTTGACCGGACAGGGGTGAACACTGAAGCTTTCTTT.

This chain uses TRBV6-1 with TRBJ1-1; D unresolved. Germline-derived CDR1 and CDR2 are MNHNS and SASEGT. The CDR3 runs 14 residues. The V end lost 7 bases, the J end lost 1 base, and 13 bases lay between the germline ends. The DNA for the CDR3 is TGTGCCAGCACTAAGGAGGGCAGGAACACTGAAGCTTTCTTT. Amino acids: CASTKEGRNTEAFF.

The J gene is TRBJ1-2, the V gene TRBV5-1; D is unresolved. V shed 0 bases and J shed 2 bases, with 11 bases lying between them. The CDR3 has 15 residues. Germline CDR1 reads SGHRS; CDR2 reads YFSETQ. CDR3 DNA sequence: TGCGCCAGCAGCTTGGGGGCCCTCAAAAACTATGGCTACACCTTC. Its protein is CASSLGALKNYGYTF.

The chain is built from TRBV18 and TRBJ1-2; 9 positions agree with TRBD1. The length of the CDR3 is 15 residues. V lost 2 bases and J lost 4; bases outside the gene matches: 5. Germline CDR1 and CDR2: KGHSH and LQKENI. The DNA for the CDR3 is TGTGCCAGCTCACCAGGGACAGGGTTTACCTATGGCTACACCTTC. This encodes CASSPGTGFTYGYTF.